A single sample gave rise to the 14 T cell receptor beta chains below, sequenced in a study of early T cells in non-severe SARS-CoV-2 infection. MiXCR was run by TCRdb on the 5' RACE reads, yielding one entry per CDR3 protein. The sample has 56,000 or so distinct CDR3 sequences, around 8% seen once. The source material was whole blood. All receptors derive from an adult who was a healthcare worker with PCR-confirmed SARS-CoV-2 infection or an uninfected control (not recorded which).

This clonotype showed up many times. The J gene is TRBJ1-3, the V gene TRBV4-1; D is perhaps TRBD1 (5 bases). This CDR3 is 16 amino acids long. Trimming left V 1 base short and J 0 bases short, with 10 bases between. Per the germline V gene, CDR1 is MGHRA and CDR2 is YSYEKL. The CDR3 sequence is CASSQAPGGSGNTIYF. CDR3 DNA: TGCGCCAGCAGCCAAGCACCCGGGGGCTCTGGAAACACCATATATTTT.

This clonotype was observed a handful of times. The V call is TRBV3-1, the J call TRBJ2-2; a possible D gene is TRBD2 (5 bases). Trimming removed 0 bases from V and 6 bases from J, with 8 bases in between. CDR1 is LGHDT, CDR2 YNNKEL, per germline (reference sequence). There are 14 residues in the CDR3. CDR3 region: CASSQETRAGELFF. The CDR3 nucleotides read TGTGCCAGCAGCCAAGAAACGAGGGCCGGGGAGCTGTTTTTT.

There are many counts of this clonotype. The J gene is TRBJ2-2, the V gene TRBV5-1; D may be TRBD2 (6 bases). Trimming took off 5 bases at V and 1 base at J, with 18 bases between the two ends. Germline CDR1 reads SGHRS; CDR2 reads YFSETQ. CDR3 length: 17 amino acids. The CDR3 DNA follows: TGCGCCAGCAGGAGGAGCGCCGGAGGGTGGAACACCGGGGAGCTGTTTTTT. Translated: CASRRSAGGWNTGELFF.

This clonotype was detected many times. V usage is TRBV2 and J usage is TRBJ2-1; D not resolved. The CDR3 contains 12 residues. CDR1 SNHLY and CDR2 FYNNEI come from the germline V gene. V was cut by 9 bases and J by 1 base, with 7 bases left in between. The CDR3 region has the DNA TGTGCCAGTACCTTATCCTACAATGAGCAGTTCTTC. Translation gives CASTLSYNEQFF.

This clonotype has more than one count but fewer than ten. This chain joins TRBV5-4 and TRBJ2-1; 9 nucleotides line up with TRBD2. The ends lost 3 bases at V and 6 bases at J; junction bases unmatched: 4. This CDR3 has 14 amino acids. The germline CDR1 and CDR2 sequences are SGHNT and YYREEE (reference sequence). The chain's CDR3 is CASSSLAGPNEQFF. The CDR3 nucleotides read TGTGCCAGCAGCTCCCTAGCGGGACCCAATGAGCAGTTCTTC.

This clonotype was seen ten or more times. The J gene is TRBJ2-7, the V gene TRBV11-2, with a weak D call TRBD2 (6 bases). The CDR3 is made up of 15 amino acids. V lost 1 base and J lost 2, with 12 bases in between. Germline CDR1 reads SGHAT; CDR2 reads FQNNGV. CDR3 bases: TGTGCCAGCAGCTTAGGGAGGGACGGTGCCTACGAGCAGTACTTC. Residues: CASSLGRDGAYEQYF.

The chain links TRBV12-3 or TRBV12-4 to TRBJ2-2; TRBD1 aligns across 9 bases. V shed 6 bases, J shed 5 bases, and the junction held 10 bases outside the gene matches. This CDR3 is 16 amino acids long. The CDR3 region is CASSPNPGTGTGELFF. CDR3 bases: TGTGCCAGCAGCCCAAACCCCGGGACAGGGACCGGGGAGCTGTTTTTT.

In its sample, this clonotype was seen many times. The chain recombines TRBV2 with TRBJ2-3; 10 bases fit TRBD2. The CDR3 is made up of 17 amino acids. Germline lookup yields CDR1 SNHLY and CDR2 FYNNEI. Trimming removed 4 bases from V and 2 bases from J; junction bases left unmatched: 9. CDR3 loop: CASSAYIAGGNTDTQYF. The DNA of the CDR3 is TGTGCCAGCAGTGCGTATATAGCGGGGGGAAACACAGATACGCAGTATTTT.

This chain joins TRBV6-1 and TRBJ2-3; 13 positions match TRBD2. This CDR3 is 15 amino acids long. After removal of 6 bases from V and 8 bases from J, the junction contained 8 bases not matched to a gene. Germline values: CDR1 MNHNS, CDR2 SASEGT. The chain's CDR3 is CASSQGLAGVGTQYF. The CDR3 bases are TGTGCCAGCAGCCAAGGACTAGCGGGAGTAGGTACGCAGTATTTT.

The chain combines TRBV7-2 with TRBJ1-6; D is unresolved. The CDR3 extends over 13 amino acids. Germline V gene data show CDR1 as SGHTA and CDR2 as FQGNSA. Trimming cost V 3 bases and J 8 bases, with 8 bases left between them. The CDR3 reads CASSLVLDSPLHF. CDR3 coding DNA: TGTGCCAGCAGCTTGGTCCTGGATTCACCCCTCCACTTT.

By share of the sample, this clonotype is medium-sized. V is TRBV6-4 and J is TRBJ2-1, with 7 positions matching TRBD1. CDR1 is MRHNA, CDR2 SNTAGT, per germline. Trimming cost V 4 bases and J 0 bases; bases outside gene matches: 0. The CDR3 is made up of 14 amino acids. The CDR3 spells CASSGDSSYNEQFF. CDR3 nucleotide sequence: TGTGCCAGCAGTGGGGACAGCTCCTACAATGAGCAGTTCTTC.

This clonotype occurred a few times. The gene calls are TRBV4-1 and TRBJ1-2; 7 bases match TRBD1. The CDR3 runs 17 residues. The ends lost 3 bases at V and 3 bases at J; junction bases unmatched: 13. Germline V gives CDR1 MGHRA, CDR2 YSYEKL. The CDR3 spells CASSHGAGTAQDYGYTF. The CDR3, as DNA: TGCGCCAGCAGCCATGGGGCCGGGACAGCCCAGGACTATGGCTACACCTTC.

A few counts support this clonotype. The chain carries TRBV18 and TRBJ2-5; a weak D match, TRBD1 (6 bases). The germline V and J ends were trimmed by 6 bases and 0 bases, with 14 bases remaining between them. Germline lookup yields CDR1 KGHSH and CDR2 LQKENI. The CDR3 has 15 amino acids. CDR3 sequence (DNA): TGTGCCAGCTCCCCAGGGGCAACCGACCAAGAGACCCAGTACTTC. The encoded protein is CASSPGATDQETQYF.

This clonotype was seen at least ten times. The chain joins TRBV7-9 to TRBJ2-1; D might be TRBD2 (6 bases). Germline values: CDR1 SEHNR, CDR2 FQNEAQ (reference sequence). There are 13 residues in the CDR3. V was trimmed by 10 bases and J by 4 bases, leaving 14 bases between them. The CDR3 DNA reads as TGTGCCATTCCTAGCGCCGGGTACAATGAGCAGTTCTTC. This codes for CAIPSAGYNEQFF.